The 28 T cell receptor beta chains reported below all come from one sample, sequenced in a study of T cell changes during pregnancy in multiple sclerosis. Only in-frame clones appear in the TCRdb table, and some are missing; sequencing was by immunoSEQ multiplex PCR. The repertoire consists of nearly 50,000 clones, with roughly 94% occurring once and the leading ten covering roughly 0.5%. This specimen consisted of CD4+ T cells from peripheral blood mononuclear cells, obtained in the first trimester of pregnancy. Every receptor here comes from a female donor with multiple sclerosis, enrolled in a pregnancy study.

V and J are TRBV18 and TRBJ2-6, with D possibly matching TRBD1 (6 bases). The germline gives CDR1 KGHSH, CDR2 LQKENI. The CDR3 has 17 residues. V was shortened by 5 bases and J by 0 bases, with 14 bases between the two germline ends. For the CDR3, the DNA is TGTGCCAGCTCATTACAGGGTACCACCTCTGGGGCCAACGTCCTGACTTTC. Translating gives CASSLQGTTSGANVLTF.

This chain connects TRBV10-3 to TRBJ1-5; tentative D call: TRBD1 (6 bases). V lost 5 bases and J 5 bases, leaving 13 bases between the germline ends. CDR3 size: 14 residues. In germline, CDR1 is ENHRY, CDR2 SYGVKD. The CDR3 is CAISLGGADQPQHF. The CDR3 DNA reads as TGTGCCATCAGTTTAGGGGGGGCGGATCAGCCCCAGCATTTT.

The CDR3 coding sequence is TGTGCCAGCAGTTTATGGTCCGGGACAGGGGGTTCACCCCTCCACTTT. The encoded protein is CASSLWSGTGGSPLHF. This chain connects TRBV28 to TRBJ1-6, with 11 bases matching TRBD1. Germline values: CDR1 MDHEN, CDR2 SYDVKM. There are 16 residues in the CDR3. The V and J ends lost 0 bases and 9 bases, in that order; junction bases with no gene match: 4.

The V and J genes are TRBV5-5 and TRBJ2-7; TRBD1 is a possible D gene (5 bases). Germline V lookup: CDR1 SGHKS, CDR2 YYEKEE (reference sequence). The CDR3 runs 13 residues. V was clipped by 0 bases and J by 6 bases, with 10 bases between them. The CDR3 here is CASSLEDRGEQYF. CDR3 nucleotide sequence: TGTGCCAGCAGCTTGGAAGATAGGGGCGAGCAGTACTTC.

V usage is TRBV10-3 and J usage is TRBJ1-1; TRBD1 agrees at 7 bases. The CDR3 extends over 14 amino acids. CDR1 is ENHRY, CDR2 SYGVKD, per germline. Trimming removed 2 bases from V and 1 base from J; junction bases left unmatched: 1. CDR3 protein: CAISERTGNTEAFF. For the CDR3, the DNA is TGTGCCATCAGTGAGCGGACAGGGAACACTGAAGCTTTCTTT.

The genes are TRBV6-4 and TRBJ2-3; 10 bases map to TRBD1. V lost 2 bases and J lost 1; bases outside the gene matches: 0. Germline lookup yields CDR1 MRHNA and CDR2 SNTAGT. This CDR3 has 15 residues. The CDR3 region is CASSDGTGGTDTQYF. DNA of the CDR3: TGTGCCAGCAGTGACGGGACAGGGGGCACAGATACGCAGTATTTT.

In DNA form, the CDR3 reads TGTGCCAGCAGCGTGGAGGGGACAGGGACCCAGCATTTT. Its protein product is CASSVEGTGTQHF. This chain connects TRBV9 to TRBJ1-5, with TRBD1 matching 9 bases. This CDR3 is 13 amino acids long. V gave up 2 bases and J gave up 11 bases; unmatched junction bases: 5. The germline gives CDR1 SGDLS, CDR2 YYNGEE. Full variable domain (remainder filled in from reference TRBV9 and TRBJ1-5): DSGVTQTPKHLITATGQRVTLRCSPRSGDLSVYWYQQSLDQGLQFLIQYYNGEERAKGNILERFSAQQFPDLHSELNLSSLELGDSALYFCASSVEGTGTQHFGDGTRLSIL.

The V call is TRBV10-3, the J call TRBJ1-1, with 7 bases lining up with TRBD1. The J segment lost 3 bases and the V segment lost 10 bases, leaving 11 bases of the junction unmatched. The CDR3 spans 14 residues. The V gene's germline CDR1 is ENHRY and CDR2 SYGVKD. The CDR3 loop is CATSTGPADTEAFF. The CDR3 DNA reads TGTGCCACCTCGACAGGGCCGGCGGACACTGAAGCTTTCTTT.

This chain links TRBV19 with TRBJ2-2; D is unresolved. The V end was cut by 5 bases, the J end by 6 bases, with 7 bases between. Looked up from germline, CDR1 is LNHDA and CDR2 is SQIVND (reference sequence). CDR3 length: 12 residues. CDR3 region: CASSPRAGELFF. Written as DNA, the CDR3 is TGTGCCAGTAGTCCCCGTGCCGGGGAGCTGTTTTTT.

The V gene is TRBV2, the J gene TRBJ2-5; TRBD2 agrees at 8 bases. Trimming removed 3 bases from V and 5 bases from J; junction bases left unmatched: 14. Germline assignment: CDR1 SNHLY and CDR2 FYNNEI. The CDR3 has 17 residues. This CDR3 is CASSDYRIRGGAETQYF. The DNA for the CDR3 is TGTGCCAGCAGTGACTACAGGATACGGGGGGGCGCCGAGACCCAGTACTTC.

The V gene is TRBV7-3, the J gene TRBJ2-1; 7 bases agree with TRBD1. Looked up from germline, CDR1 is SGHTA and CDR2 is FQGTGA. The V and J ends lost 6 bases and 13 bases, in that order; junction bases with no gene match: 6. This CDR3 has 11 amino acids. The CDR3 sequence is CASSDGTEQFF. In nucleotides, the CDR3 is TGTGCCAGCAGTGATGGGACAGAACAGTTCTTC.

The chain is built from TRBV12-5 and TRBJ1-2, with 9 bases matching TRBD1. The length of the CDR3 is 16 residues. In germline, CDR1 is LGHNT, CDR2 FRNRAP. V lost 1 base and J lost 3; bases outside the gene matches: 6. Here the CDR3 reads CASGLDPGQGDYGYTF. The CDR3 DNA sequence: TGTGCTAGTGGTTTGGACCCGGGACAGGGAGACTATGGCTACACCTTC.

V usage is TRBV7-9 and J usage is TRBJ2-7; D is uncertain. This CDR3 comprises 14 residues. The germline CDR1 and CDR2 sequences are SEHNR and FQNEAQ (reference sequence). The V gene lost 0 bases and the J gene lost 7 bases, with 13 bases spanning the gap. As DNA, the CDR3 is TGTGCCAGCAGCTTAGCCATGGAGAGTGGAGAGCAGTACTTC. Its protein product is CASSLAMESGEQYF.

The V and J genes are TRBV19 and TRBJ1-2, with D perhaps TRBD1 (6 bases). Germline values: CDR1 LNHDA, CDR2 SQIVND (reference sequence). CDR3 length: 13 amino acids. V was cut by 6 bases and J by 4 bases, with 12 bases left in between. DNA for the CDR3: TGTGCCAGTAGGGTCGGCAGGGGCTATGGCTACACCTTC. Its translation is CASRVGRGYGYTF.

The V call is TRBV11-2, the J call TRBJ1-6, with 8 bases matching TRBD1. Germline CDR1 SGHAT, CDR2 FQNNGV. This CDR3 contains 15 residues. V shed 1 base, J shed 7 bases, and the junction held 3 bases outside the gene matches. The CDR3 DNA follows: TGTGCCAGCAGCTTAGTCGACAGGGGAAATTCACCCCTCCACTTT. This translates into CASSLVDRGNSPLHF.

The rearrangement links TRBV7-3 to TRBJ2-3, with D possibly matching TRBD2 (5 bases). Germline V CDR1 and CDR2: SGHTA, FQGTGA. This CDR3 has 16 amino acids. V was trimmed by 2 bases and J by 1 base, leaving 13 bases between them. The DNA for the CDR3 is TGTGCCAGCAGCTTACATCGGCGGAGGCGCACAGATACGCAGTATTTT. Amino acid sequence: CASSLHRRRRTDTQYF.

V is TRBV18 and J is TRBJ2-5; D possibly corresponds to TRBD2 (5 bases). Trimming removed 3 bases from V and 3 bases from J, with 8 bases in between. The CDR3 is 13 amino acids. Germline V gives CDR1 KGHSH, CDR2 LQKENI. The CDR3 bases are TGTGCCAGCTCACCTCTGGGAGAAGAGACCCAGTACTTC. Translating gives CASSPLGEETQYF.

The chain couples TRBV23-1 to TRBJ1-5, with 8 bases lining up with TRBD1. TRBV23-1 belongs to the ORF category, with a function that is uncertain. V trimming: 6 bases; J trimming: 7 bases; junction bases outside the gene matches: 11. There are 15 residues in the CDR3. The DNA of the CDR3 is TGCGCCAGCAGAGGACAGGGCGTTTTAGGGCAGCCCCAGCATTTT. Its translation is CASRGQGVLGQPQHF.

This chain connects TRBV18 to TRBJ2-5, with D possibly being TRBD1 (5 bases). The CDR3 is 15 residues long. Germline V lookup: CDR1 KGHSH, CDR2 LQKENI. Trimming took off 2 bases at V and 0 bases at J, with 10 bases between the two ends. In nucleotides, the CDR3 is TGTGCCAGCTCACCATCTTGGGGCGACCAAGAGACCCAGTACTTC. This gives the protein CASSPSWGDQETQYF.

J is TRBJ1-4 and V is TRBV18, with D possibly matching TRBD1 (6 bases). V was shortened by 8 bases and J by 8 bases, with 18 bases between the two germline ends. This CDR3 is 14 amino acids long. Germline V gives CDR1 KGHSH, CDR2 LQKENI. DNA of the CDR3: TGTGCCAGCACCGCGGGGGGCCGAGGGGAAAAACTGTTTTTT. It is translated as CASTAGGRGEKLFF.

The genes are TRBV5-1 and TRBJ2-2; TRBD1 matches 8 bases. CDR3 size: 14 residues. V was pared by 5 bases and J by 4 bases, with 4 bases of the junction left unmatched. Looked up from germline, CDR1 is SGHRS and CDR2 is YFSETQ. This CDR3 is CASSVTGGTGELFF. The CDR3 DNA reads as TGCGCCAGCAGTGTCACAGGGGGCACCGGGGAGCTGTTTTTT.

This chain uses TRBV13 with TRBJ1-2; no clear D. Germline CDR1 reads PRHDT; CDR2 reads FYEKMQ (reference sequence). V lost 5 bases, J lost 7 bases, and 14 bases lay in between. This CDR3 comprises 13 residues. CDR3 coding DNA: TGTGCCAGCAGCGCCCGAGGCGAGTTTGGCTACACCTTC. This codes for CASSARGEFGYTF.

The rearrangement joins TRBV4-1 to TRBJ2-2; D might be TRBD2 (6 bases). Germline V gene data show CDR1 as MGHRA and CDR2 as YSYEKL. Deletions cut 6 bases from V and 4 bases from J, with 21 bases between. The CDR3 length is 17 residues. DNA of the CDR3: TGCGCCAGCAGACCAGTCGGGAGAAAGCCGGCCACCGGGGAGCTGTTTTTT. This codes for CASRPVGRKPATGELFF.

The gene calls are TRBV25-1 and TRBJ2-3; weak D call: TRBD2 (6 bases). Germline V lookup: CDR1 MGHDK, CDR2 SYGVNS. Trimming left V 8 bases short and J 2 bases short, with 17 bases between. This CDR3 comprises 15 residues. The CDR3 region is CASARGEVNTDTQYF. CDR3 nucleotide sequence: TGTGCCAGCGCCAGAGGGGAGGTAAACACAGATACGCAGTATTTT.

The V and J genes are TRBV19 and TRBJ2-1; D gene unclear. Trimming stripped 7 bases from V and 7 bases from J, with 8 bases between. From germline, CDR1 is LNHDA and CDR2 SQIVND (reference sequence). This CDR3 has 11 amino acids. DNA for the CDR3: TGTGCCAGTACTCAGGAAAATGAGCAGTTCTTC. This sequence encodes CASTQENEQFF. The full variable domain, rest sourced from reference TRBV19 and TRBJ2-1, is DGGITQSPKYLFRKEGQNVTLSCEQNLNHDAMYWYRQDPGQGLRLIYYSQIVNDFQKGDIAEGYSVSREKKESFPLTVTSAQKNPTAFYLCASTQENEQFFGPGTRLTVL.

In this sample, this clone turned up a few times. The chain combines TRBV15 with TRBJ2-5, with D possibly matching TRBD2 (6 bases). CDR3 size: 14 residues. The germline CDR1 and CDR2 sequences are LNHNV and YYDKDF (reference sequence). The V end lost 3 bases, the J end lost 5 bases, and 13 bases lay between the germline ends. The CDR3 bases are TGTGCCACCAGCAGTAGGGGAGGACGGGAGACCCAGTACTTC. This sequence encodes CATSSRGGRETQYF.

The rearrangement links TRBV7-2 to TRBJ2-1, with 8 positions matching TRBD2. The CDR3 spans 15 residues. Germline assignment: CDR1 SGHTA and CDR2 FQGNSA. Unmatched junction bases numbered 5, after V lost 3 bases and J lost 4 bases. For the CDR3, the DNA is TGTGCCAGCAGCTTGGGAGCGGGGGCATACAATGAGCAGTTCTTC. It encodes CASSLGAGAYNEQFF.

The rearrangement joins TRBV7-6 to TRBJ1-6; D possibly corresponds to TRBD1 (6 bases). The CDR3 has 16 amino acids. The germline CDR1 and CDR2 sequences are SGHVS and FNYEAQ. V lost 5 bases to trimming and J lost 6 bases, with 17 bases between them. In nucleotides, the CDR3 is TGTGCCAGCAGCCCCGTATCAGGGGCTCCTAATTCACCCCTCCACTTT. This gives the protein CASSPVSGAPNSPLHF.